The entry below gives a single TCR beta chain sequence along with its context. Its antigen remains undetermined. Per-nucleotide qualities are absent, and no much larger clonotype sits a single base away. The sample originates from a study of cytomegalovirus exposure and HLA in healthy donors (dated by TCRdb to the late 2010s). Study-level background: In an earlier analysis of several hundred of the donors, under 300 Gb of sequence data and about 110 million unique TCR beta sequences from about 179 million T cells were reported. Roughly 290 gigabases of sequencing data and around 80 million unique TCR sequences made up an early release that covered roughly 670 HLA-typed donors. Of the roughly 400 genotyped donors, roughly 80% fell in the genetic ancestry cluster associated with self-reported Caucasian donors. The study aimed to test whether cataloging public T cell receptors could reveal signatures of past pathogen exposure. The study used immunosequencing to profile the T cell repertoires of approximately 630 subjects and linked those repertoires to cytomegalovirus serostatus. Besides the first cohort of 666 subjects, a separate validation cohort made up of 120 or so different subjects was used. To predict cytomegalovirus infection status, the study combined high-throughput TCR immunosequencing, statistical association of individual TCRs with disease status, and machine learning. To study patterns of TCR occurrence, a later analysis re-analyzed previously published TCR beta repertoires from 666 donors and added high-resolution HLA genotyping. The later analysis used no new phenotypic data to find candidate immune exposures, relying instead on TCR beta sequences and their occurrence across donors. An earlier analysis of around 540 of the donors applied high-throughput TCR beta sequencing to assess whether each TCR beta V gene segment acted as functional or pseudogenic. Donor age, sex, ethnicity and CMV serostatus were compiled together with the repertoire data. A later genetic analysis took genome-wide SNP genotypes for about three fifths of the roughly 670 donors and used that subset as a discovery cohort. All discovery cohort repertoires had been generated using a single sequencing platform. HLA typing covered class I and class II loci at four-digit resolution. Typing coverage differed by locus: A, B, C, DRB1 and DQB1 were typed in about 620-630 donors, DQA1 in about 560, DPA1 in roughly 590, and DPB1 in 450 to 490. Four to six DR-DQ haplotypes were handled as single units for association and clustering, since linkage in the cohort was strong. Among 350 to 400 genotyped donors of the cohort, an average of approximately 240,000 unique TCR beta nucleotide sequences were sequenced per donor, roughly 20% of them non-productive. The paper as a whole reports these results and caveats: A further reported finding was that TCR beta sequences accurately predicted the HLA-A and HLA-B alleles for most subjects in the first cohort. In a later analysis, the rate of TCR association differed among HLA loci, with DRB1 alleles having the most associated TCRs and HLA-C alleles having the fewest. Compared with the roughly 700-donor mean, donors in an Asian-associated ancestry cluster had fewer N-insertions in productive TCRs, according to a later genetic analysis. For the cohort, immune exposure information was limited to CMV serostatus. The study gave a list of under 200 TCR beta chains associated with cytomegalovirus. Because counts were too low, roughly 16 rarely observed V segments, including chromosome 9 orphons, were left out of the earlier analysis of approximately 580 of the donors. Assigning TCR associations to individual alleles was difficult when HLA alleles, especially DR and DQ, strongly co-occurred. Broadly in line with IMGT annotations, most TCR beta V segments showed up in productive rearrangements about 87% or about 30% of the time in an earlier analysis of 587 of the donors. Specific HLA alleles were associated with 15,000 to 20,000 TCR beta sequences at a false discovery rate of 0.05 in a later analysis. A later analysis found that most CMV-associated TCR beta chains appeared HLA-restricted, with HLA associations seemingly driven largely by CMV exposure. Across donors, most TCR sequences were observed very rarely, whereas some public TCRs were present in many individuals. In this cohort, only TCR beta chains were sequenced, and detectable features were limited by the absence of alpha or paired-chain data. In a later genetic analysis, a missense DCLRE1C variant was associated with V-gene and J-gene trimming of TCR beta chains, and the association was replicated in an independent cohort. Correlated functional status among segregating V segments might be attributable to linkage disequilibrium, but an unknown experimental factor could not be ruled out. In vitro tests confirmed that a few of the cytomegalovirus-associated TCR beta chains recognize cytomegalovirus antigens. Cytomegalovirus status was reported to be diagnosed by the classifier with high specificity and sensitivity in both the original and validation cohorts. The authors suggested that the approach could potentially be generalized to other disease states and immunological phenotypes. The presence/absence analyses assumed that sequencing depth was roughly uniform across donors, and that assumption may not be true. Because some donors lacked HLA typing at each locus, the association tests relied only on the typed subset. According to a later analysis, parvovirus B19, influenza, CMV and Epstein-Barr virus appeared linked to several top co-occurrence clusters. Compared with equally common non-associated chains, HLA-associated TCR beta chains in a later analysis were more clonally expanded and had lower generation probabilities. A group of highly shared sequence variants was considered likely to be a technical artifact of the sequencing pipeline.

The cohort was made up of about 670 healthy bone marrow donors. At the time of sampling, every cohort member was nominally healthy, though immune exposures that went unrecorded were likely present. The donor tested CMV seronegative and was one of the 352 seronegative cohort members. Every donor gave a peripheral blood sample, and the peripheral blood mononuclear cells from that sample were used for TCR beta sequencing. The Qiagen DNeasy Blood Extraction Kit was used to extract genomic DNA from the blood cell samples. The library relied on the immunoSEQ multiplex PCR assay. A mixture of 60 forward primers for TCR Vbeta segments and 13 reverse primers for TCR Jbeta segments was used in the multiplex PCR. The CDR3 region of rearranged TCR beta genes was amplified from genomic DNA by a multiplex PCR assay. Amplified TCR beta libraries were sequenced as 87-base-pair reads on the Illumina HiSeq System. The paper's data handling went like this. Across the 500 to 750 repertoires, a later analysis counted 80 million or so unique TCR beta chains, roughly 11 million of which were shared by at least two donors. Raw reads were error-corrected and collapsed into unique sequences with a nearest-neighbor algorithm that merged closely related sequences to remove PCR and sequencing errors. To assign V, D and J gene segments, CDR3 sequences were aligned to IMGT reference sequences. Each retained sequence needed at least a six-nucleotide match to both a V gene segment and a J gene segment. Rearrangements were called productive when the CDR3 lacked stop codons and stayed in frame with V and J; all others were non-productive. Following IMGT convention, CDR3 was defined as the stretch from the second conserved V-encoded cysteine up to the conserved J-encoded phenylalanine. The earlier analysis of approximately 500 of the donors excluded sequences that lacked an unambiguous match to a single V gene segment. An earlier analysis of around 600 of the donors classified V segments as functional when productive rearrangements were above 56.7% and as segregating when the standard deviation between donors was above 5%. A statistical classification framework was developed to diagnose cytomegalovirus status using the catalog of TCR beta chain sequences. A later analysis assigned V and J genes by comparing TCR nucleotide sequences with IMGT/GENE-DB human TR gene sequences. In a later analysis, CDR3 sequences and most-parsimonious VDJ recombination scenarios were assigned using the TCRdist pipeline. A later analysis defined each TCR beta chain by its CDR3 amino acid sequence plus V-gene family, and excluded reads lacking a unique V-gene family. As a way to deal with suspected cross-contamination and a sequencing artifact, a later analysis dropped approximately 590 nucleotide sequences that were highly shared and had low generation probability. A later analysis calculated a clonal expansion index for each public chain from normalized within-repertoire ranks of inferred template counts. In a later analysis, generation probabilities were computed using a VDJ recombination model fitted to out-of-frame rearrangements, and the results were checked against IGoR. Hypergeometric tests were used in a later analysis to score TCR-TCR, TCR-HLA and TCR-CMV co-occurrence, with a repertoire-size bias correction applied to the TCR pairs. To estimate false discovery rates, a later analysis permuted the HLA or CMV assignments 20 times. In a later analysis, co-occurring TCRs were grouped with DBSCAN, and TCRdist sequence similarity was added when clustering was performed within HLA-allele-positive subsets. For co-occurrence clustering, repertoires with fewer than 30,000 or more than 120,000 public chains were excluded, along with several repertoires with anomalous nucleotide sharing. What TCRdb holds here is the immuneACCESS table cut down to in-frame rearrangements. Part of the clones is not present; checked against another copy, under half of the missing clones reflect an unresolved V gene, and the others are unexplained. V, J and clone size are taken as reported in that table, and D and trimming were inferred from the DNA itself. Counted in this sample were around 170,000 clones; around 73% of them appeared once. The ten top clones hold about 2.4% of the sample.

The clonotype was recovered from a man between 60 and 75 years old in good health and CMV-seronegative. Sequencing was done on a sample of PBMCs.

This receptor carries the CDR3 CASSPRDRGDYGYTF. The sequenced DNA: TGTGCCAGCAGCCCTAGGGACAGGGGGGACTATGGCTACACCTTC. This receptor chain uses TRBV5-4 and TRBJ1-2, with 11 central nucleotides matching TRBD1. The CDR3 starts with the cysteine, ends with the phenylalanine, and has 15 residues. The sequence is cut down to CDR3 DNA, 45 bases in frame from base 1. Looking up the germline V gene (reference sequence) yields CDR1 SGHNT and CDR2 YYREEE. Trimming removed 4 bases from V and 3 bases from J; the gene matches leave 5 bases unexplained.